The 14 T cell receptor beta chains given below trace back to one sample, sequenced in a study of blood T cell repertoires in COVID-19. Profiled with immunoSEQ multiplex PCR; TCRdb holds only in-frame clones, not every one. The sample consists of some 150,000 clones, about nine tenths of them appearing once. Sequenced: peripheral blood. The receptors originated from a man in his sixties or seventies with acute or convalescent COVID-19.

This chain uses TRBV9 with TRBJ1-3; D uncertain. In germline, CDR1 is SGDLS, CDR2 YYNGEE. Trimming pared 5 bases from V and 3 bases from J, leaving 12 bases between. The CDR3 totals 14 residues. CDR3 region: CASSLTGNGNTIYF. DNA of the CDR3: TGTGCCAGCAGTCTAACCGGTAATGGAAACACCATATATTTT.

The genes are TRBV5-4 and TRBJ2-5; 7 nucleotides match TRBD1. The CDR3 is 13 amino acids. The V gene end was trimmed by 5 bases and the J gene end by 2 bases; junction bases not matched to a gene: 3. Germline V CDR1 and CDR2: SGHNT, YYREEE (reference sequence). CDR3 loop: CASRPGGQETQYF. For the CDR3, the DNA is TGTGCCAGCAGGCCAGGGGGACAAGAGACCCAGTACTTC.

The count of this clone is one. The genes are TRBV18 and TRBJ1-1; D is undetermined. V lost 2 bases to trimming and J lost 3 bases, with 16 bases between them. CDR1 is KGHSH, CDR2 LQKENI, per germline. This CDR3 region has 16 residues. This chain's CDR3 is CASSPRLPGLDTEAFF. The CDR3 nucleotides are TGTGCCAGCTCACCAAGACTCCCGGGGTTGGACACTGAAGCTTTCTTT.

The chain couples TRBV4-1 to TRBJ2-7; no definite D call. CDR1 is MGHRA and CDR2 is YSYEKL in the germline V gene. The germline V and J ends were trimmed by 0 bases and 2 bases, with 14 bases remaining between them. This CDR3 is built from 16 residues. The DNA for the CDR3 is TGCGCCAGCAGCCAAGATCGAGGCAGTTTACCCTACGAGCAGTACTTC. As protein: CASSQDRGSLPYEQYF.

The chain carries TRBV15 and TRBJ1-4; D possibly corresponds to TRBD1 (6 bases). CDR1 is LNHNV and CDR2 is YYDKDF in the germline V gene (reference sequence). V was cut by 8 bases and J by 3 bases, with 16 bases left in between. This CDR3 contains 15 residues. The CDR3 region is CATALTGSSNEKLFF. The CDR3 nucleotides are TGTGCCACCGCACTAACAGGGTCATCTAATGAAAAACTGTTTTTT.

The chain is built from TRBV10-3 and TRBJ1-1, with D uncertain. The V gene's germline CDR1 is ENHRY and CDR2 SYGVKD. This CDR3 comprises 14 residues. V was shortened by 7 bases and J by 3 bases, with 15 bases between the two germline ends. CDR3: CAIKEILADTEAFF. In DNA, the CDR3 is TGTGCCATCAAAGAGATTTTGGCGGACACTGAAGCTTTCTTT.

The CDR3 DNA is TGTGCCAGCGACGCCAAAAGGGAGGGCTACGAGCAGTACTTC. It translates to CASDAKREGYEQYF. The chain uses TRBV6-4 and TRBJ2-7; 7 bases line up with TRBD2. Germline V CDR1 and CDR2: MRHNA, SNTAGT. V shed 8 bases, J shed 3 bases, and the junction held 10 bases outside the gene matches. This CDR3 has 14 residues.

The rearrangement uses TRBV19 and TRBJ2-7; 10 bases map to TRBD1. Unmatched junction bases numbered 10, after V lost 6 bases and J lost 5 bases. This CDR3 has 15 residues. CDR1 is LNHDA, CDR2 SQIVND, per germline (reference sequence). CDR3 nucleotide sequence: TGTGCCAGTAGCAGTCCGGGACAGGGGAAGGACGAGCAGTACTTC. Amino acid sequence: CASSSPGQGKDEQYF.

The V gene is TRBV10-3, the J gene TRBJ2-1, with TRBD2 matching 14 bases. This CDR3 contains 17 residues. After removal of 0 bases from V and 8 bases from J, the junction contained 6 bases not matched to a gene. The germline gives CDR1 ENHRY, CDR2 SYGVKD. CDR3 sequence reads: CAISESGTSGRYDEQFF. CDR3 sequence (DNA): TGTGCCATCAGTGAGTCGGGGACTAGCGGGAGATACGATGAGCAGTTCTTC.

The V and J genes are TRBV5-4 and TRBJ1-2; TRBD1 matches 10 bases. The germline V gene has CDR1 SGHNT and CDR2 YYREEE (reference sequence). The ends lost 4 bases at V and 0 bases at J; junction bases unmatched: 9. This CDR3 has 17 amino acids. The DNA for the CDR3 is TGTGCCAGCAGCCCCGGGACAGGGGCTCTCGCTAACTATGGCTACACCTTC. Its protein is CASSPGTGALANYGYTF.

Comment on this clone: This specimen includes other DNA sequences encoding the same CDR3. The V and J genes are TRBV24-1 and TRBJ2-3; possible D gene TRBD2, 7 bases. CDR1 is KGHDR and CDR2 is SFDVKD in the germline V gene. The CDR3 sequence is 15 residues long. V was trimmed by 4 bases and J by 5 bases, leaving 15 bases between them. This CDR3 reads CATSDPRGAGDTQYF. The CDR3 bases are TGTGCCACCAGTGACCCCCGGGGGGCCGGAGATACGCAGTATTTT.

The chain employs TRBV6-1 and TRBJ1-6; D possibly corresponds to TRBD1 (5 bases). Trimming shortened V by 2 bases and J by 1 base, and 6 bases separated the two germline ends. Germline V gene sequence: CDR1 MNHNS, CDR2 SASEGT. The CDR3 totals 15 residues. The CDR3 DNA is TGTGCCAGCAGTGAACAGGGATCCTATAATTCACCCCTCCACTTT. This codes for CASSEQGSYNSPLHF.

This clone is classed as medium-sized (0.01 to 0.1%). This chain links TRBV7-8 with TRBJ1-5; D gene ambiguous. Germline V gene lookup returns CDR1 SGHVS and CDR2 FQNEAQ. V gave up 4 bases and J gave up 4 bases, with 11 bases separating them. This CDR3 spans 14 amino acids. The CDR3 DNA reads as TGTGCCAGCAGCTCAACATTCTCAAATCAGCCCCAGCATTTT. The encoded protein is CASSSTFSNQPQHF.

This chain joins TRBV6-5 and TRBJ1-1; D might be TRBD1 (6 bases). The CDR3 sequence is 15 residues long. CDR1 is MNHEY, CDR2 SVGAGI, per germline. Trimming pared 0 bases from V and 4 bases from J, leaving 12 bases between. DNA of the CDR3: TGTGCCAGCAGTTACTCGAATTGGGGGCGCACTGAAGCTTTCTTT. Residues: CASSYSNWGRTEAFF.